This T cell receptor (beta chain) was recorded in a study of OX40 agonist ivuxolimab in advanced cancers. Study-wide points: Relative to CD4+, CD8+ T cells held more expanded clones on average.

On this clone itself: Antigen unknown.

TCRdb keeps only in-frame clones here, not all; method: immunoSEQ multiplex PCR. The sample shows roughly 70,000 clones, approximately 80% of them seen only once. Sequenced here: CD4+ or CD8+ T cells sorted from blood, sampled in a trial of the OX40 agonist ivuxolimab. This TCR was recovered from an adult with an advanced solid tumor such as melanoma, head and neck, liver or kidney cancer.

DNA for the CDR3: TGTGCCAGCGGCCAGGGTCACGGTGAAAAACTGTTTTTT. Translated: CASGQGHGEKLFF. The chain is built from TRBV7-9 and TRBJ1-4; a weak D match, TRBD1 (5 bases). With 8 bases removed from V and 7 bases from J, the gap between germline ends came to 14 bases. The CDR3 has 13 residues. Germline CDR1 reads SEHNR; CDR2 reads FQNEAQ (reference sequence).